These 3 T cell receptor beta chains originate from one sample sequenced in a study of T cell clusters in autoimmune cytopenias. TRB rearrangements were amplified by touch-down multiplex PCR with mixed TRB-A/B primers. TCRdb re-called the multiplex PCR reads; one entry per CDR3 protein, DNA not given. The sample table sets out 6,000 to 7,000 distinct CDR3 sequences. TRB amplification used roughly 250 ng of peripheral blood genomic DNA. A further study also used this sample, focusing on T cell repertoires in aging, cancer and after chemotherapy.

Sequencing used peripheral blood. The receptors were sampled from a human donor in good health.

This rearrangement joins TRBV29-1 to TRBJ2-5; TCRdb designates TRBD1, a call that cannot be tested without DNA. CDR3 length: 14 residues. Per germline, CDR1 SQVTM and CDR2 ANQGSEA. The CDR3 here is CSVADRLGAETQYF.

Measured by frequency, this clonotype is medium-sized. The chain couples TRBV29-1 to TRBJ1-2; the TCRdb D gene call, TRBD1, has no DNA to confirm it. This CDR3 is built from 15 residues. Germline V gene sequence: CDR1 SQVTM, CDR2 ANQGSEA. The CDR3 spells CSVDGGAGELYGYTF. Full variable domain (outside the CDR3, taken from reference TRBV29-1 and TRBJ1-2): SAVISQKPSRDICQRGTSLTIQCQVDSQVTMMFWYRQQPGQSLTLIATANQGSEATYESGFVIDKFPISRPNLTFSTLTVSNMSPEDSSIYLCSVDGGAGELYGYTFGSGTRLTVV.

This clonotype is called medium-sized based on its frequency. The chain recombines TRBV29-1 with TRBJ1-2. The CDR3 loop spans 15 amino acids. Germline loops: CDR1 SQVTM, CDR2 ANQGSEA. Here the CDR3 reads CSVQKQRGLNYGYTF.